The entry below gives a single T cell receptor (beta chain) sequence along with its context. Its antigen is undetermined. The data were obtained in a study of OX40 agonist ivuxolimab in advanced cancers. The wider study: Patients were roughly 81% male with ages roughly 23 to 79, mean roughly 64. Earlier anti-PD-1, anti-PD-L1 or anti-CTLA-4 therapy was permitted; less than 50% had received some.

The CDR3 extends over 13 amino acids. Germline CDR1 reads SQVTM; CDR2 reads ANQGSEA. V was clipped by 1 base and J by 4 bases; unmatched bases: 0. Clones were read by immunoSEQ multiplex PCR, and TCRdb kept only the in-frame ones, dropping some. The data show 70,000 to 95,000 clones, about 91% seen once. Study outcomes and limitations: At 0.1 to 3.0 mg/kg, clonal expansion of CD4+ and CD8+ blood T cells had occurred by week 6. Antigen specificity was not determined for the expanded peripheral T cells.

The material sequenced was CD4+ or CD8+ T cells sorted from blood, taken in a trial of the OX40 agonist ivuxolimab. This clonotype originated in an adult with an advanced solid tumor such as melanoma, head and neck, liver or kidney cancer. The chain has TRBV29-1 and TRBJ1-1, with 10 positions matching TRBD1. CDR3 in amino acids: CSVEGTGGTEAFF. The CDR3 bases are TGCAGCGTTGAAGGGACAGGGGGCACTGAAGCTTTCTTT.